The present T cell receptor beta chain was sequenced within a study of T-cell reconstitution after alpha-beta-depleted transplantation in children. A few counts support this clonotype. V was pared by 8 bases and J by 8 bases, with 13 bases between. The CDR3 runs to 13 residues. Library preparation (for TCRbeta) was performed with unique molecular identifiers. A single record per CDR3 protein comes from TCRdb applying MiXCR to the PCR reads. Of roughly 610,000 distinct CDR3 sequences in the sample, roughly 10% are singletons; the top ten hold approximately 4.1%. The sample was PBMCs from the stem cell graft donor, taken from the stem cell graft. The receptor was isolated from a human donor who donated a stem cell graft to a child with acute myeloid leukemia. The chain uses TRBV12-3 or TRBV12-4 and TRBJ1-6; weak D call: TRBD1 (6 bases). CDR3: CASHREGDSPLHF. In DNA, the CDR3 is TGTGCCAGCCACCGTGAGGGGGATTCACCCCTCCACTTT.